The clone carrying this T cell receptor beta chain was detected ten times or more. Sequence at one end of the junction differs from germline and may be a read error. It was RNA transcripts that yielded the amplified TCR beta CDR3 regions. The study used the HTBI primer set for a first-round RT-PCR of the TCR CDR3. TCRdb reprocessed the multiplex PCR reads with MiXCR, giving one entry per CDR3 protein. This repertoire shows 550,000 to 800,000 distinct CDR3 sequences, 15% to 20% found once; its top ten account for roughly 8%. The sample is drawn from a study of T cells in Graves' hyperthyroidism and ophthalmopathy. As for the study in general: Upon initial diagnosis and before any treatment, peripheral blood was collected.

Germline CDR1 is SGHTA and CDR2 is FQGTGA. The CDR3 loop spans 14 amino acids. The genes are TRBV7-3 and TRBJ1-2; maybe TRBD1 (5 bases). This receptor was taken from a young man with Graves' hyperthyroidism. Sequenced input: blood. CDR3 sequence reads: CASSLTAGGYGYTF. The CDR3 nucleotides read TGCGCCAGCAGCTTGACGGCGGGGGGCTATGGCTACACCTTC. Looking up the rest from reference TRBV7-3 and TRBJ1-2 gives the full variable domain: GAGVSQTPSNKVTEKGKYVELRCDPISGHTALYWYRQSLGQGPEFLIYFQGTGAADDSGLPNDRFFAVRPEGSVSTLKIQRTERGDSAVYLCASSLTAGGYGYTFGSGTRLTVV.